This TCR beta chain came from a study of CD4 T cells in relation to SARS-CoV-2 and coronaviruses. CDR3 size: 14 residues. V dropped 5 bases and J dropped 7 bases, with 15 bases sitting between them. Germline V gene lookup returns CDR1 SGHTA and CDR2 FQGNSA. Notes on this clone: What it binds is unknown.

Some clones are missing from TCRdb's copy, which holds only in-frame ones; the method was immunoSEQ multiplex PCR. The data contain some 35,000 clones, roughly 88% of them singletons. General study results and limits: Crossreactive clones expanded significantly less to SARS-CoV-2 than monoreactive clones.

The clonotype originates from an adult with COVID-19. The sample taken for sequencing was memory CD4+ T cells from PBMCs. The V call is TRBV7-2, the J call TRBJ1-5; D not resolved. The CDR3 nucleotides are TGTGCCAGCAGCCCCGGTGACCGGAAACAGCCCCAGCATTTT. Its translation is CASSPGDRKQPQHF.